Listed below are T cell receptor beta chains from one sample, sequenced in a study of control samples from healthy donors and cancer patients. The table came from immunoSEQ multiplex PCR; TCRdb's copy has only in-frame clones and leaves some out. The sample has 150,000 to 200,000 clones; 91% are singletons. The sequencing sample was made of blood. The source of these receptors is a woman aged 25 to 45 in good health. CDR3s leave out the opening cysteine and the closing phenylalanine or tryptophan.

TRBJ2-6,TRBV5-6,ASSLGTGLRSGANVLT
TRBJ2-7,TRBV6-5,ASSYGQSYEQY
TRBJ1-1,TRBV29-1,SVRNMNTEAF
TRBJ1-2,TRBV19,ASSPGQLINYGYT
TRBJ2-4,TRBV4-2,ASSQDIAGKNIQY
TRBJ2-5,TRBV30,AWNGRVQETQY
TRBJ1-2,TRBV4-3,ASPTGPVDYGYT
TRBJ2-3,TRBV5-5,ASSLAGGSDTQY
TRBJ1-5,TRBV19,ASSIVGISNQPQH
TRBJ1-2,TRBV27,ASSPTGNYGYT
TRBJ2-3,TRBV3-1/TRBV3-2,ASSARDRGHEDTQY
TRBJ2-5,TRBV15,ATSRGTRGETQY
TRBJ2-1,TRBV20-1,SASALASSYNEQF
TRBJ2-3,TRBV7-9,ASSSISGGNTDTQY
TRBJ1-5,TRBV6-5,ASSYSQGGGNQPQH
TRBJ2-1,TRBV10-3,AISAGTGGGNEQF
TRBJ2-1,TRBV11-3,ASSLDHRGPCYNEQF
TRBJ1-2,TRBV19,ASSETGGYGYT
TRBJ1-1,TRBV18,ASSPVRDTEAF
TRBJ2-7,TRBV7-9,ASSLGGSGVYEQY
TRBJ2-3,TRBV19,ASSPDLAGGDTQY
TRBJ1-3,TRBV6-1,ASSEGGISGNTIY
TRBJ2-1,TRBV5-1,ASSWSGGGDEQF
TRBJ2-1,TRBV6-4,ASSTGTGAYNEQF
TRBJ2-5,TRBV28,ASKGGGGETQY
TRBJ2-5,TRBV10-3,AISEQVGETQY
TRBJ1-2,TRBV13,ASSLGLAGANYGYT
TRBJ2-1,TRBV11-3,ASSSPQGAGNEQF
TRBJ2-3,TRBV4-1,ASSQGGLSTDTQY
TRBJ1-4,TRBV11-2,ASSLQYEKLF
TRBJ2-5,TRBV6-5,ASSYGQGSDQETQY
TRBJ1-1,TRBV12-5,ASNTGTGNTEAF
TRBJ2-5,TRBV18,ASTRQETQY
TRBJ2-3,TRBV3-1/TRBV3-2,ASSQAGGLTDTQY
TRBJ2-7,TRBV5-4,ASSPDRGEQY
TRBJ1-2,TRBV6-5,ASSYEGNYGYT
TRBJ2-5,TRBV18,ASSPPANQETQY
TRBJ2-7,TRBV5-1,ASSWTSGTYEQY
TRBJ2-7,TRBV19,ASSMDGIYEQY
TRBJ2-3,TRBV15,ATSREGTSTDTQY
TRBJ2-7,TRBV19,ASSITGDKEQY
TRBJ2-1,TRBV30,AWSRLAGAASYNEQF